The TCR beta chain described here comes from a study of control samples from healthy donors and cancer patients. The protocol was immunoSEQ multiplex PCR, while the TCRdb copy is restricted to in-frame clones and leaves out a portion. This table has about 120,000 clones, 87% appearing once. V was pared by 0 bases and J by 4 bases, with 12 bases between. The CDR3 has 16 residues. The germline V gene encodes CDR1 MNHEY and CDR2 SVGEGT. This TCR derives from a man aged 25-45 years in good health. The chain is built from TRBV6-2 or TRBV6-3 and TRBJ1-4, with D uncertain. Sequencing was done on a sample of blood. As DNA, the CDR3 is TGTGCCAGCAGTTACTCGTCGGTTCATAATAATGAAAAACTGTTTTTT. Translation gives CASSYSSVHNNEKLFF.